The 17 T cell receptor beta chains in this list originate from one sample, sequenced in a study of cytomegalovirus exposure and HLA in healthy donors. 13 Jbeta primers and 60 Vbeta primers were used for the PCR. This table comes from immunoSEQ multiplex PCR, and its TCRdb copy is limited to in-frame clones, with some not included. The sample has over 150,000 clones, around 68% seen once. Sequenced sample: PBMCs. These receptors were taken from a man aged 50 or older in good health and CMV-seronegative.

The chain uses TRBV6-5 and TRBJ1-1, with TRBD1 matching over 10 bases. From germline, CDR1 is MNHEY and CDR2 SVGAGI. The CDR3 extends over 15 amino acids. The V segment lost 4 bases and the J segment 5 bases; nucleotides outside the gene matches: 7. The CDR3 DNA reads TGTGCCAGCAGTTCCCGACAGGGGGCAAAGACTGAAGCTTTCTTT. It encodes CASSSRQGAKTEAFF.

The chain recombines TRBV10-3 with TRBJ2-5; D is perhaps TRBD1 (6 bases). Per germline, CDR1 ENHRY and CDR2 SYGVKD. V shed 10 bases and J shed 2 bases, with 11 bases lying between them. The CDR3 covers 12 residues. Here the CDR3 DNA reads TGTGCCACCCTGGGGGCTCAAGAGACCCAGTACTTC. It specifies CATLGAQETQYF.

This clone was detected a few times. The chain joins TRBV6-6 to TRBJ1-5; 8 nucleotides agree with TRBD1. Germline V gene lookup returns CDR1 MNHNY and CDR2 SVGAGI (reference sequence). J was trimmed by 2 bases and V by 8 bases; bases with no gene match: 5. The CDR3 is made up of 14 amino acids. CDR3: CASVDRAGNQPQHF. DNA of the CDR3: TGTGCCAGCGTGGACAGGGCGGGCAATCAGCCCCAGCATTTT.

There are a few counts of this clone. The V gene is TRBV5-1, the J gene TRBJ2-1, with a weak D call TRBD1 (8 bases). Between the trimmed V and J ends, which lost 3 bases and 0 bases, there was a span of 13 bases. This CDR3 is built from 16 residues. Germline-derived CDR1 and CDR2 are SGHRS and YFSETQ. The CDR3 bases are TGCGCCAGCAGCTATACAGGGGGGGTCTCCTACAATGAGCAGTTCTTC. Its translation: CASSYTGGVSYNEQFF.

V and J are TRBV5-1 and TRBJ1-4, with D unclear. The CDR3 is 16 residues long. Per the germline V gene, CDR1 is SGHRS and CDR2 is YFSETQ. The ends were cut back, 0 bases at V and 7 bases at J, with 16 bases in the middle. The DNA for the CDR3 is TGCGCCAGCAGCTTGGAGGTTGCCGGGGATGGTGAAAAACTGTTTTTT. This sequence encodes CASSLEVAGDGEKLFF.

This clone came up a few times. The identical CDR3 is also encoded by other nucleotide sequences in the sample. The genes are TRBV9 and TRBJ1-2; the D gene is possibly TRBD1 (5 bases). There are 13 residues in the CDR3. The ends were cut back, 4 bases at V and 1 base at J, with 8 bases in the middle. CDR1 is SGDLS, CDR2 YYNGEE, per germline. The CDR3 is CASSLDSNYGYTF. The CDR3 DNA reads TGTGCCAGCAGCCTAGACAGTAACTATGGCTACACCTTC.

With regard to this clone: One junction end disagrees with the germline gene, perhaps due to a read error. The chain couples TRBV7-7 to TRBJ1-1, with D hard to call. Germline CDR1 SSHAT, CDR2 FNYEAQ (reference sequence). The CDR3 is 13 residues long. CDR3 DNA: TGTGCTAGCAGCTTAGCGCGAGGGATGGATGCTTTCTTT. As protein: CASSLARGMDAFF.

The chain uses TRBV7-9 and TRBJ2-7; TRBD1 matches 7 bases. The CDR3 runs 12 residues. Germline assignment: CDR1 SEHNR and CDR2 FQNEAQ (reference sequence). J lost 6 bases, V lost 2 bases, and 1 base had no gene match. The CDR3 coding sequence is TGTGCCAGCAGCTTAACAGGGGTCGAGCAGTACTTC. Translating it yields CASSLTGVEQYF.

This chain joins TRBV19 and TRBJ2-3; 8 nucleotides align to TRBD2. In germline, CDR1 is LNHDA, CDR2 SQIVND (reference sequence). The CDR3 has 16 residues. V was pared by 6 bases and J by 1 base, with 9 bases of the junction left unmatched. CDR3 protein: CASSVIAGRGTDTQYF. The DNA for the CDR3 is TGTGCCAGTAGCGTCATAGCGGGGAGGGGCACAGATACGCAGTATTTT.

In this sample, this clone turned up a few times. DNA for the CDR3: TGTGCCAGCAGTCCCGACAGGGGGGCGTCCTACGAGCAGTACTTC. Translation: CASSPDRGASYEQYF. This chain connects TRBV28 to TRBJ2-7; 9 positions match TRBD1. The CDR3 is 15 amino acids. Germline V gives CDR1 MDHEN, CDR2 SYDVKM. The V gene end was trimmed by 5 bases and the J gene end by 1 base; junction bases not matched to a gene: 6.

This clone came up a few times. The CDR3 bases are TGTGCCAGCAGAGGGAGCGGGGGTAACACCGGGGAGCTGTTTTTT. Translating it yields CASRGSGGNTGELFF. The J gene is TRBJ2-2, the V gene TRBV9; 8 nucleotides line up with TRBD2. The junction had 5 bases not matched to a gene; V was cut back by 5 bases and J by 2 bases. This CDR3 region has 15 residues. Germline CDR1 reads SGDLS; CDR2 reads YYNGEE.

This clone was counted a single time. The chain recombines TRBV11-1 with TRBJ2-5; TRBD1 aligns across 7 bases. V was clipped by 5 bases and J by 5 bases; unmatched bases: 11. There are 15 residues in the CDR3. The germline V gene encodes CDR1 SGHAT and CDR2 FQDESV (reference sequence). Here the CDR3 reads CASSQPTGALETQYF. DNA of the CDR3: TGTGCCAGCAGCCAACCTACAGGGGCGCTTGAGACCCAGTACTTC.

The chain is built from TRBV19 and TRBJ1-1; D possibly corresponds to TRBD1 (6 bases). V lost 3 bases, J lost 4 bases, and 12 bases lay in between. The CDR3 runs to 14 residues. The germline V gene encodes CDR1 LNHDA and CDR2 SQIVND (reference sequence). The CDR3 nucleotides read TGTGCCAGTAGTATCACAGGGTTGGGCACTGAAGCTTTCTTT. The encoded protein is CASSITGLGTEAFF.

V gene TRBV28 combines with J gene TRBJ2-2; D is perhaps TRBD1 (5 bases). CDR1 MDHEN and CDR2 SYDVKM come from the germline V gene. Trimming removed 6 bases from V and 9 bases from J, with 14 bases in between. The CDR3 contains 13 residues. CDR3 region: CASRGPGLWELFF. CDR3 nucleotide sequence: TGTGCCAGCAGGGGGCCGGGCCTATGGGAGCTGTTTTTT.

The chain employs TRBV11-2 and TRBJ2-7; TRBD1 agrees at 9 bases. Germline V gene lookup returns CDR1 SGHAT and CDR2 FQNNGV. There are 15 residues in the CDR3. Losses at the gene ends were 2 bases for V and 2 bases for J; bases not matched to a gene: 4. CDR3 loop: CASSLRRQGAYEQYF. The CDR3 nucleotides are TGTGCCAGCAGCTTACGTCGACAGGGGGCCTACGAGCAGTACTTC.

This chain links TRBV11-2 with TRBJ2-7; TRBD1 aligns across 12 bases. V gave up 5 bases and J gave up 2 bases; unmatched junction bases: 4. The CDR3 has 15 residues. The V gene's germline CDR1 is SGHAT and CDR2 FQNNGV. For the CDR3, the DNA is TGTGCCAGCAGCGCCGGGACAGGGGGCCCCTACGAGCAGTACTTC. As protein: CASSAGTGGPYEQYF.

V gene TRBV7-2 combines with J gene TRBJ1-6; D is perhaps TRBD1 (6 bases). CDR3 length: 15 amino acids. Germline V gives CDR1 SGHTA, CDR2 FQGNSA. V lost 6 bases, J lost 3 bases, and 12 bases lay in between. The CDR3 sequence is CASRADRIYNSPLHF. In DNA form, the CDR3 reads TGTGCCAGCAGGGCGGACAGAATCTATAATTCACCCCTCCACTTT. Full variable domain (remainder filled in from reference TRBV7-2 and TRBJ1-6): GAGVSQSPSNKVTEKGKDVELRCDPISGHTALYWYRQSLGQGLEFLIYFQGNSAPDKSGLPSDRFSAERTGGSVSTLTIQRTQQEDSAVYLCASRADRIYNSPLHFGNGTRLTVT.